This T cell receptor (beta chain) originates from a study of control samples from healthy donors and cancer patients. CDR3 length equals 14 residues. Germline V CDR1 and CDR2: SGHTA, FQGNSA. Trimming stripped 5 bases from V and 0 bases from J, with 10 bases between. Measured with immunoSEQ multiplex PCR; TCRdb has only the in-frame clones, and not every one. This table has fewer than 200,000 clones, around 94% appearing once. The TCR sequence derives from a man between 60 and 75 years old with colorectal cancer. Sequenced input: PBMCs. The chain employs TRBV7-2 and TRBJ1-1; D gene uncertain. The CDR3 nucleotides read TGTGCCAGCAGCCCTAGGGTGCTGAACACTGAAGCTTTCTTT. It specifies CASSPRVLNTEAFF.